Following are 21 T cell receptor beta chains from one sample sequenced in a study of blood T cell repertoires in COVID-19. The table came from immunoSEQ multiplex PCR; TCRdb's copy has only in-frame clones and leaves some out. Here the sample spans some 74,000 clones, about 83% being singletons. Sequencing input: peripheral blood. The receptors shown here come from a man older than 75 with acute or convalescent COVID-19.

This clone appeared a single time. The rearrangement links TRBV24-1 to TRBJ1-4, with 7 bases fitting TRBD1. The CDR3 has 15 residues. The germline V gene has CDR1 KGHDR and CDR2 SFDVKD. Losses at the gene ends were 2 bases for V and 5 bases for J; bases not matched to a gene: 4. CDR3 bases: TGTGCCACCAGTGATTCGACAGGGCTGAATGAAAAACTGTTTTTT. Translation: CATSDSTGLNEKLFF.

CDR3 coding DNA: TGTGCCAGTAGTATAGTAGGGGCACCTAACTATGGCTACACCTTC. Its translation: CASSIVGAPNYGYTF. The chain carries TRBV19 and TRBJ1-2; TRBD1 is a possible D gene (5 bases). The germline V gene has CDR1 LNHDA and CDR2 SQIVND (reference sequence). This CDR3 contains 15 residues. Trimming stripped 1 base from V and 0 bases from J, with 9 bases between.

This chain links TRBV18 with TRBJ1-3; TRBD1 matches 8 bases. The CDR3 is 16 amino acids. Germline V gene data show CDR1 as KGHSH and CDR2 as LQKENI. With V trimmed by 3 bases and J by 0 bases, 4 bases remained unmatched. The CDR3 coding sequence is TGTGCCAGCTCACCTCGGACAGGGAGCTCTGGAAACACCATATATTTT. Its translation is CASSPRTGSSGNTIYF.

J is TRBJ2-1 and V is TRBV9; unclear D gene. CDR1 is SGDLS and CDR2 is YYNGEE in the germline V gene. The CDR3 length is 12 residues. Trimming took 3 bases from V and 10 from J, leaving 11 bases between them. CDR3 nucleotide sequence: TGTGCCAGCAGCGGAGTAAGTCGAGAGCAGTTCTTC. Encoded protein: CASSGVSREQFF.

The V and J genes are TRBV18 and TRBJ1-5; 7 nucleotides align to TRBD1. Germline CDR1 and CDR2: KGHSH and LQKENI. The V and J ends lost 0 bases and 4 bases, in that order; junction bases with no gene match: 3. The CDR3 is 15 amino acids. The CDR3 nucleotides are TGTGCCAGCTCACCACCGACAGGGCCAAATCAGCCCCAGCATTTT. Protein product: CASSPPTGPNQPQHF.

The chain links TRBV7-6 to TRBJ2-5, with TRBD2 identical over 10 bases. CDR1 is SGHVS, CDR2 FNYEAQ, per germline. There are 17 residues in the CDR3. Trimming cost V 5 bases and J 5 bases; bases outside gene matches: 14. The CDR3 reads CASSRGLAGVWGETQYF. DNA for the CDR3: TGTGCCAGCAGCCGTGGGCTAGCGGGGGTCTGGGGGGAGACCCAGTACTTC.

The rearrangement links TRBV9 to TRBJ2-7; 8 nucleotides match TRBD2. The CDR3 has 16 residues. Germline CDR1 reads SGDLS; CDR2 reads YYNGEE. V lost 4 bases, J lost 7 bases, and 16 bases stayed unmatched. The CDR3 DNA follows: TGTGCCAGCAGCCCAGGATTAGCGGGATGGGCCCGTGAGCAGTACTTC. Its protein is CASSPGLAGWAREQYF.

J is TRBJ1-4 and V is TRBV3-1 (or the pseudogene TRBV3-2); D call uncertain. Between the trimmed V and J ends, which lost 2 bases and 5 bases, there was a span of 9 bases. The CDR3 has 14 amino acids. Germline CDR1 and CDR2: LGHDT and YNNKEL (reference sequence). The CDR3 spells CASSQRDTNEKLFF. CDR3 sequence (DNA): TGTGCCAGCAGCCAACGGGATACCAATGAAAAACTGTTTTTT.

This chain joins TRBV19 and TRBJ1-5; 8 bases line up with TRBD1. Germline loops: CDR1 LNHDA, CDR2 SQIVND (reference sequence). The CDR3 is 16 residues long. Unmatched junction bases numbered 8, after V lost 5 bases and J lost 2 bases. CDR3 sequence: CASSRNRGWGNQPQHF. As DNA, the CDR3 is TGTGCCAGTAGTCGTAACAGGGGGTGGGGCAATCAGCCCCAGCATTTT. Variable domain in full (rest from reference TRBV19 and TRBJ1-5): DGGITQSPKYLFRKEGQNVTLSCEQNLNHDAMYWYRQDPGQGLRLIYYSQIVNDFQKGDIAEGYSVSREKKESFPLTVTSAQKNPTAFYLCASSRNRGWGNQPQHFGDGTRLSIL.

The CDR3 DNA reads TGTGCCAGCAGCCCAGGGGACGGTGCTAACTATGGCTACACCTTC. This gives the protein CASSPGDGANYGYTF. V and J are TRBV9 and TRBJ1-2; TRBD1 might be the D (6 bases). This CDR3 contains 15 residues. Germline V gene data show CDR1 as SGDLS and CDR2 as YYNGEE. Trimming took off 4 bases at V and 0 bases at J, with 13 bases between the two ends.

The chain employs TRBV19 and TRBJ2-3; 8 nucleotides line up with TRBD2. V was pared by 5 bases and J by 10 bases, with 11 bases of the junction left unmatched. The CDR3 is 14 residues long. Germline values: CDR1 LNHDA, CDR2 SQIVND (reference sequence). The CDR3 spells CASSDGGTGGAQYF. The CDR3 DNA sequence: TGTGCCAGTAGTGACGGCGGGACCGGGGGGGCGCAGTATTTT.

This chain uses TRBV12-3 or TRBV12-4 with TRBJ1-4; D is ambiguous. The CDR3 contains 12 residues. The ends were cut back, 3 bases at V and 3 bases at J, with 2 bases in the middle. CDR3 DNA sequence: TGTGCCAGCAGTTTCTCTAATGAAAAACTGTTTTTT. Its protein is CASSFSNEKLFF.

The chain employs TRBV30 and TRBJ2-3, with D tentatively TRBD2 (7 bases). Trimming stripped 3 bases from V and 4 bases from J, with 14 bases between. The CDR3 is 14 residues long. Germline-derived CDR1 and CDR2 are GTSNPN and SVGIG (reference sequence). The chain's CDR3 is CAWRVGGPPDTQYF. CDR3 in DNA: TGTGCCTGGAGGGTCGGGGGGCCCCCAGATACGCAGTATTTT. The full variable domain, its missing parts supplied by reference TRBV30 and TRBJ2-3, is SQTIHQWPATLVQPVGSPLSLECTVEGTSNPNLYWYRQAAGRGLQLLFYSVGIGQISSEVPQNLSASRPQDRQFILSSKKLLLSDSGFYLCAWRVGGPPDTQYFGPGTRLTVL.

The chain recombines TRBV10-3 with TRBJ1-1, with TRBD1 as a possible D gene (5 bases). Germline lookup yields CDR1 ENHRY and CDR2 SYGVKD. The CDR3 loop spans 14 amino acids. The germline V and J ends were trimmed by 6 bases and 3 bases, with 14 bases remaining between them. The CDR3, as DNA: TGTGCCATCAGCAGGGTGCAATCGGACACTGAAGCTTTCTTT. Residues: CAISRVQSDTEAFF.

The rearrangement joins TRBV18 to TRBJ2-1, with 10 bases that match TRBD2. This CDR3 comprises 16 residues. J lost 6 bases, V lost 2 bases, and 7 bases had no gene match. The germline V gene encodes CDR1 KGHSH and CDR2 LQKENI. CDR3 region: CASSPMSSGRSNEQFF. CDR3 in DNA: TGTGCCAGCTCACCAATGTCTAGCGGGAGAAGCAATGAGCAGTTCTTC.

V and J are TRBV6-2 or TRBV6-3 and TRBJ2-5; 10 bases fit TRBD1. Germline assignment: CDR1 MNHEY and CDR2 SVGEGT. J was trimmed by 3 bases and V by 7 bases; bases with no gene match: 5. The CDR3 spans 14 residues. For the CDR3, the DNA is TGTGCCAGCAACCCAGGACAGGGGGAAGAGACCCAGTACTTC. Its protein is CASNPGQGEETQYF.

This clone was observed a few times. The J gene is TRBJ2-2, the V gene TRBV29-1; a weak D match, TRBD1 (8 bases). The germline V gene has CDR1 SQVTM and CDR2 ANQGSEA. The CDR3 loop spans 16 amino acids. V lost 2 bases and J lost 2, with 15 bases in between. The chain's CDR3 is CSVETTGGANTGELFF. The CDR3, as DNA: TGCAGCGTTGAAACCACAGGGGGGGCCAACACCGGGGAGCTGTTTTTT.

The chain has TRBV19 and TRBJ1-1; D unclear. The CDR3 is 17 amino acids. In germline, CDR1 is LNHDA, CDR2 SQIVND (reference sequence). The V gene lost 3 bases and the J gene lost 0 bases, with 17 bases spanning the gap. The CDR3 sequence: CASSMVRLGRMNTEAFF. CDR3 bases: TGTGCCAGTAGTATGGTACGTTTGGGCAGAATGAACACTGAAGCTTTCTTT.

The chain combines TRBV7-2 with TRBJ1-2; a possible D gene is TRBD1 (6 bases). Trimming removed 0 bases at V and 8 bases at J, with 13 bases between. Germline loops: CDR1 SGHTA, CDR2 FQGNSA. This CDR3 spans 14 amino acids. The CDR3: CASSLAPGGVGYTF. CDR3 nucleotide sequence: TGTGCCAGCAGCTTAGCTCCGGGGGGCGTGGGCTACACCTTC.

This chain's CDR3 is CSYCQGDGSTEAFF. CDR3 in DNA: TGCAGTTATTGCCAGGGGGACGGGAGCACTGAAGCTTTCTTT. This chain uses TRBV29-1 with TRBJ1-1; TRBD1 agrees at 7 bases. Germline V CDR1 and CDR2: SQVTM, ANQGSEA. The CDR3 has 14 residues.

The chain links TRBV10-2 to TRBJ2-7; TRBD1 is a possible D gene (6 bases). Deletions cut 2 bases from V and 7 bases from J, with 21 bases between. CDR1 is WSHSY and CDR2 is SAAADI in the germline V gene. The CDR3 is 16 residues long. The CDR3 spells CASSEGWSGETGEQYF. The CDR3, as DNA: TGCGCCAGCAGTGAGGGGTGGTCAGGGGAAACGGGGGAGCAGTACTTC.